This T cell receptor beta chain was sequenced for a study of T cell changes during pregnancy in multiple sclerosis. Profiled with immunoSEQ multiplex PCR; TCRdb holds only in-frame clones, not every one. The sample consists of approximately 90,000 clones, around 93% of them appearing once. Germline CDR1 is SGHRS and CDR2 is YFSETQ. J lost 1 base, V lost 0 bases, and 6 bases had no gene match. The CDR3 length is 17 residues. The clonotype originates from a female donor with multiple sclerosis, enrolled in a pregnancy study. V and J are TRBV5-1 and TRBJ2-7; TRBD2 matches 11 bases. Sequenced here: peripheral blood, sampled before pregnancy. The DNA of the CDR3 is TGCGCCAGCAGCTTGGGGGGTCTAGCGGGGGGTTCCTACGAGCAGTACTTC. Protein product: CASSLGGLAGGSYEQYF.